The 20 T cell receptor beta chains listed next were all sequenced from one sample in a study of control samples from healthy donors and cancer patients. The method was immunoSEQ multiplex PCR; TCRdb's version includes in-frame clones alone and lacks a portion of them. This sample has some 71,000 clones, with 90% found just once. The specimen sequenced was PBMCs. These receptors were obtained from a woman between 45 and 60 years old with colorectal cancer.

The rearrangement uses TRBV2 and TRBJ1-5; 10 positions agree with TRBD1. V lost 4 bases, J lost 7 bases, and 4 bases stayed unmatched. The germline CDR1 and CDR2 sequences are SNHLY and FYNNEI. CDR3 length equals 14 residues. CDR3 protein: CASSGQGAGQPQHF. The DNA of the CDR3 is TGTGCCAGCAGTGGACAGGGGGCCGGACAGCCCCAGCATTTT.

This chain connects TRBV19 to TRBJ2-6; unclear D gene. Trimming took 7 bases from V and 0 from J, leaving 16 bases between them. Germline V gene lookup returns CDR1 LNHDA and CDR2 SQIVND (reference sequence). The CDR3 totals 17 residues. The CDR3 DNA is TGTGCCAGTACCATTGAGGAAGGGTCCTCTGGGGCCAACGTCCTGACTTTC. Translated, it gives CASTIEEGSSGANVLTF.

The chain employs TRBV2 and TRBJ1-4; the D is unclear. V lost 4 bases and J 8 bases, leaving 14 bases between the germline ends. In germline, CDR1 is SNHLY, CDR2 FYNNEI. CDR3 length equals 14 residues. The CDR3, as DNA: TGTGCCAGCAGTGTTGGGAACAGCCAGGAAAAACTGTTTTTT. Translation: CASSVGNSQEKLFF.

V usage is TRBV7-8 and J usage is TRBJ1-2, with D uncertain. The CDR3 runs 13 residues. From germline, CDR1 is SGHVS and CDR2 FQNEAQ. V was shortened by 5 bases and J by 4 bases, with 11 bases between the two germline ends. DNA for the CDR3: TGTGCCAGCAGCCCCGCAATCAGCTATGGCTACACCTTC. It translates to CASSPAISYGYTF.

The V gene is TRBV11-2, the J gene TRBJ2-2; maybe TRBD1 (6 bases). The CDR3 loop spans 15 amino acids. Trimming pared 1 base from V and 2 bases from J, leaving 8 bases between. Germline V gives CDR1 SGHAT, CDR2 FQNNGV. The CDR3 DNA sequence: TGTGCCAGCAGCTTAGTCAGGGGTAACACCGGGGAGCTGTTTTTT. This gives the protein CASSLVRGNTGELFF.

The genes are TRBV28 and TRBJ2-7; 7 bases are a match to TRBD2. V was clipped by 5 bases and J by 2 bases; unmatched bases: 12. Germline V gene sequence: CDR1 MDHEN, CDR2 SYDVKM. This CDR3 spans 16 amino acids. In nucleotides, the CDR3 is TGTGCCAGCAGTACCACGGGCGGGAGTGATACCTACGAGCAGTACTTC. Amino acids: CASSTTGGSDTYEQYF.

This clone showed up just a few times. This rearrangement joins TRBV2 to TRBJ1-2; D may be TRBD1 (5 bases). CDR3 length: 13 residues. V dropped 2 bases and J dropped 8 bases, with 12 bases sitting between them. CDR1 SNHLY and CDR2 FYNNEI come from the germline V gene. CDR3 residues: CASSENRLGGYTF. CDR3 DNA: TGTGCCAGCAGTGAAAACAGGCTGGGGGGCTACACCTTC.

This clone was picked up a small number of times. The chain uses TRBV18 and TRBJ2-2, with D possibly being TRBD2 (6 bases). Trimming stripped 4 bases from V and 8 bases from J, with 11 bases between. The germline gives CDR1 KGHSH, CDR2 LQKENI. CDR3 length: 13 amino acids. CDR3 sequence: CASSLTSGGELFF. CDR3 nucleotide sequence: TGTGCCAGCTCACTGACGAGCGGGGGGGAGCTGTTTTTT.

In its sample, this clone was seen once. The J gene is TRBJ2-1, the V gene TRBV5-1; 9 bases map to TRBD1. The CDR3 length is 15 residues. The V and J ends lost 4 bases and 4 bases, in that order; junction bases with no gene match: 6. Germline V CDR1 and CDR2: SGHRS, YFSETQ. CDR3 bases: TGCGCCAGCAGCCCGGGACAGGGAATATACAATGAGCAGTTCTTC. It codes for CASSPGQGIYNEQFF. Filled out from reference TRBV5-1 and TRBJ2-1, the complete variable domain reads KAGVTQTPRYLIKTRGQQVTLSCSPISGHRSVSWYQQTPGQGLQFLFEYFSETQRNKGNFPGRFSGRQFSNSRSEMNVSTLELGDSALYLCASSPGQGIYNEQFFGPGTRLTVL.

The rearrangement links TRBV5-5 to TRBJ1-2, with 9 bases lining up with TRBD1. The CDR3 is 15 residues long. CDR1 SGHKS and CDR2 YYEKEE come from the germline V gene (reference sequence). The V segment lost 0 bases and the J segment 7 bases; nucleotides outside the gene matches: 7. The DNA for the CDR3 is TGTGCCAGCAGCTTGGAGAGTACAGGGGGCCTTGGCTACACCTTC. It specifies CASSLESTGGLGYTF. Full variable domain (rest looked up from reference TRBV5-5 and TRBJ1-2): DAGVTQSPTHLIKTRGQQVTLRCSPISGHKSVSWYQQVLGQGPQFIFQYYEKEERGRGNFPDRFSARQFPNYSSELNVNALLLGDSALYLCASSLESTGGLGYTFGSGTRLTVV.

This clone was detected only once. The rearrangement uses TRBV27 and TRBJ1-6; weak D call: TRBD1 (6 bases). In germline, CDR1 is MNHEY, CDR2 SMNVEV (reference sequence). This CDR3 region has 16 residues. The V gene lost 5 bases and the J gene lost 10 bases, with 21 bases spanning the gap. The CDR3 region has the DNA TGTGCCAGCAGTCAGCCGGGTGGGCTCAGGGGCTCACCCCTCCACTTT. Encoded protein: CASSQPGGLRGSPLHF.

The chain links TRBV7-2 to TRBJ2-2, with D perhaps TRBD1 or TRBD2 (5 bases each). The CDR3 is 15 residues long. CDR1 SGHTA and CDR2 FQGNSA come from the germline V gene. V was pared by 4 bases and J by 5 bases, with 14 bases between. The CDR3 sequence: CASSSWGPNTGELFF. As DNA, the CDR3 is TGTGCCAGCAGCTCATGGGGACCCAATACCGGGGAGCTGTTTTTT.

The rearrangement links TRBV18 to TRBJ2-7; D remains unclear. The CDR3 consists of 13 residues. V lost 1 base to trimming and J lost 0 bases, with 4 bases between them. Germline CDR1 and CDR2: KGHSH and LQKENI. As DNA, the CDR3 is TGTGCCAGCTCACCACAGCGCTCCTACGAGCAGTACTTC. Protein: CASSPQRSYEQYF.

The gene calls are TRBV30 and TRBJ1-2, with a weak D call TRBD1 (6 bases). This CDR3 contains 13 residues. The germline V gene has CDR1 GTSNPN and CDR2 SVGIG (reference sequence). Trimming took off 0 bases at V and 3 bases at J, with 8 bases between the two ends. DNA of the CDR3: TGTGCCTGGAGTGTACAGGGAGACTATGGCTACACCTTC. This gives the protein CAWSVQGDYGYTF.

This clone was seen only a few times. V and J are TRBV6-5 and TRBJ1-2, with D unclear. V gave up 6 bases and J gave up 0 bases, with 8 bases separating them. The CDR3 runs to 13 residues. Germline loops: CDR1 MNHEY, CDR2 SVGAGI. The CDR3 bases are TGTGCCAGCAGCCTCGGGGCTAACTATGGCTACACCTTC. This translates into CASSLGANYGYTF.

The gene calls are TRBV18 and TRBJ2-3; D not certain. Germline V gene lookup returns CDR1 KGHSH and CDR2 LQKENI. Trimming shortened V by 3 bases and J by 6 bases, and 13 bases separated the two germline ends. The CDR3 totals 14 residues. The CDR3 sequence is CASSPPTRRDTQYF. In DNA form, the CDR3 reads TGTGCCAGCTCACCCCCCACGCGCAGGGATACGCAGTATTTT.

The rearrangement links TRBV2 to TRBJ2-3; TRBD2 matches 8 bases. V shed 7 bases and J 2 bases; nucleotides not matched to a gene: 5. CDR1 and CDR2 from the germline V gene are SNHLY and FYNNEI. This CDR3 is built from 14 residues. The CDR3: CASKERGTTDTQYF. DNA of the CDR3: TGTGCCAGCAAGGAGCGGGGGACCACAGATACGCAGTATTTT.

The rearrangement uses TRBV12-3 or TRBV12-4 and TRBJ1-2; D gene uncertain. V shed 3 bases and J shed 2 bases, with 4 bases lying between them. The CDR3 contains 12 residues. CDR3 protein: CASSFSNYGYTF. In nucleotides, the CDR3 is TGTGCCAGCAGTTTTTCGAACTATGGCTACACCTTC.

The chain uses TRBV30 and TRBJ1-1; TRBD1 matches at 9 bases. Losses at the gene ends were 2 bases for V and 5 bases for J; bases not matched to a gene: 9. The CDR3 contains 15 residues. Germline V gene data show CDR1 as GTSNPN and CDR2 as SVGIG (reference sequence). CDR3 residues: CAWSTPGQGGTEAFF. CDR3 nucleotides: TGTGCCTGGAGTACCCCGGGACAGGGAGGGACTGAAGCTTTCTTT.

The gene calls are TRBV29-1 and TRBJ2-7; 9 nucleotides line up with TRBD1. This CDR3 region has 12 residues. From germline, CDR1 is SQVTM and CDR2 ANQGSEA. Trimming took 4 bases from V and 6 from J; bases not matched to a gene: 4. CDR3 nucleotide sequence: TGCAGCGTTGGGACAGGGGCGGGCGAGCAGTACTTC. Amino acids: CSVGTGAGEQYF.